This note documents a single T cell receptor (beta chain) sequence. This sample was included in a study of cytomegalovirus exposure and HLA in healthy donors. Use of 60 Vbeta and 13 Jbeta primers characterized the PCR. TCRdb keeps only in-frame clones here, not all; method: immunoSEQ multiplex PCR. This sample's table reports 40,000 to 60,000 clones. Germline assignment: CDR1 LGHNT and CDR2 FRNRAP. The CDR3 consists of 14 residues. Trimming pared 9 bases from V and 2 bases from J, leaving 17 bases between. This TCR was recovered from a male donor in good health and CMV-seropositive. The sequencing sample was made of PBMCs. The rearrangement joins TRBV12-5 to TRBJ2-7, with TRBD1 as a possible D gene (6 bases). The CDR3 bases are TGTGCTAGCCGAACCGGGGACACCCCCTACGAGCAGTACTTC. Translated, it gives CASRTGDTPYEQYF.